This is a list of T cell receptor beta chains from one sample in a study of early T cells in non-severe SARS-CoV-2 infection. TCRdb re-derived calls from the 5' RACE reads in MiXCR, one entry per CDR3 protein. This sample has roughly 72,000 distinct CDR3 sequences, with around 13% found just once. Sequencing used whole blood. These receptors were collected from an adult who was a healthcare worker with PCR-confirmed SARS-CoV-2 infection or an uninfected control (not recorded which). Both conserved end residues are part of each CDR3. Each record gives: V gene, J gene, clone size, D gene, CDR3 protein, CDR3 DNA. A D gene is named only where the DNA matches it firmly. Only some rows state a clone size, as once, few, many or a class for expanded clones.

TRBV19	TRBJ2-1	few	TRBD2	CASSEGTSGRNEQFF	TGTGCCAGTAGCGAGGGGACTAGCGGGAGGAATGAGCAGTTCTTC
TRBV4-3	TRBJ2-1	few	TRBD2	CASSQLAGQDEQFF	TGCGCCAGCAGCCAACTAGCGGGGCAGGATGAGCAGTTCTTC
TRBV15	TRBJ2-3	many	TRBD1	CATSRGQGTDTQYF	TGTGCCACCAGCAGGGGACAGGGAACAGATACGCAGTATTTT
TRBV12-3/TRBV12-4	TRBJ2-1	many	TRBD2	CASSFPTALAGYNEQFF	TGTGCCAGCAGTTTTCCTACCGCACTAGCGGGTTACAATGAGCAGTTCTTC
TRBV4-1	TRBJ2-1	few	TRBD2	CASSQDPSGTYNEQFF	TGCGCCAGCAGCCAAGATCCTAGCGGGACATACAATGAGCAGTTCTTC
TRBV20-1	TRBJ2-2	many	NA	CSARDGGSTGELFF	TGCAGTGCTAGAGATGGGGGATCCACCGGGGAGCTGTTTTTT
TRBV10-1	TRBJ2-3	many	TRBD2	CASSKIAGGPDTQYF	TGCGCCAGCAGTAAAATAGCGGGGGGACCCGATACGCAGTATTTT
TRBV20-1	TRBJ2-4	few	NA	CSGRDGKNIQYF	TGCAGTGGAAGGGACGGAAAAAACATTCAGTACTTC
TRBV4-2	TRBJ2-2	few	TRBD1	CASSQVRTGATGELFF	TGTGCCAGCAGCCAAGTTCGGACAGGGGCCACCGGGGAGCTGTTTTTT
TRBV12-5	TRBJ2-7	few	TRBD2	CASGLRLAGSYEQYF	TGTGCTAGTGGTCTGAGACTAGCGGGGTCCTACGAGCAGTACTTC
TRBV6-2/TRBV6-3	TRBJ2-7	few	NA	CAGGHSYEQYF	TGTGCCGGGGGACATTCCTACGAGCAGTACTTC
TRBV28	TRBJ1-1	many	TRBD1	CASSLSTGSMNTEAFF	TGTGCCAGCAGTCTTTCGACAGGGAGTATGAACACTGAAGCTTTCTTT
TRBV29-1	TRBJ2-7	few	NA	CSVETGGYEQYF	TGCAGCGTTGAAACAGGCGGGTACGAGCAGTACTTC
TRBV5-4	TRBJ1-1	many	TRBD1	CASSLDGGQGVRAEAFF	TGTGCCAGCAGCTTGGACGGGGGACAGGGGGTACGCGCTGAAGCTTTCTTT
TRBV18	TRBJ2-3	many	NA	CASSPPARQNTDTQYF	TGTGCCAGCTCACCACCGGCACGACAGAACACAGATACGCAGTATTTT
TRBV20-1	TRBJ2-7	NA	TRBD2	CSAPPTSGSLNEQYF	TGCAGTGCGCCGCCCACTAGCGGGAGTCTCAACGAGCAGTACTTC
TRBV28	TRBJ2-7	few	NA	CASGPYGYEQYF	TGTGCCAGCGGACCGTACGGCTACGAGCAGTACTTC
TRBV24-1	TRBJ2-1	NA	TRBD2	CATSDRLAGAYNEQFF	TGTGCCACCAGTGATCGACTAGCGGGGGCTTACAATGAGCAGTTCTTC
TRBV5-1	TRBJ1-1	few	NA	CASSLEIGYTEAFF	TGCGCCAGCAGCTTGGAAATAGGCTACACTGAAGCTTTCTTT
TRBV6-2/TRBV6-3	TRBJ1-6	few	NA	CASSRRDDNSPLHF	TGTGCCAGCAGCCGCCGGGATGACAATTCACCCCTCCACTTT
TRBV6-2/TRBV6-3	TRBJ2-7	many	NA	CASSYSEEGYEQYF	TGTGCCAGCAGTTACTCGGAGGAAGGCTACGAGCAGTACTTC
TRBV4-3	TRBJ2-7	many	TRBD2	CASSQDSLAQTYEQYF	TGCGCCAGCAGCCAAGATTCACTAGCGCAAACCTACGAGCAGTACTTC
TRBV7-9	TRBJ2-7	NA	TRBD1	CASSLGLTGGEQYF	TGTGCCAGCAGCTTAGGTCTCACAGGGGGGGAGCAGTACTTC
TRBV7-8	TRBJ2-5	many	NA	CASSSPREAVYQETQYF	TGTGCCAGCAGCTCCCCCAGGGAAGCGGTATACCAAGAGACCCAGTACTTC
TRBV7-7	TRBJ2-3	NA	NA	CASSSGPLGDTQYF	TGTGCTAGCAGTTCTGGTCCCTTAGGAGATACGCAGTATTTT
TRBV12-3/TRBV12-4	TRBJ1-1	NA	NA	CASRLRGVGTEAFF	TGTGCCAGCCGCCTCCGTGGGGTAGGTACTGAAGCTTTCTTT
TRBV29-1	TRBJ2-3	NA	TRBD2	CSVEASGNADTQYF	TGCAGCGTTGAAGCTAGCGGGAACGCAGATACGCAGTATTTT
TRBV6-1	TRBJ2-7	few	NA	CASARHNSYEQYF	TGTGCCAGCGCCCGACATAACTCCTACGAGCAGTACTTC
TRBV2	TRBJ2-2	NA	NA	CASINTGELFF	TGTGCCAGCATTAACACCGGGGAGCTGTTTTTT
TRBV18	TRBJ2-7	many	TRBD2	CASSLSGSTHEQYF	TGTGCCAGTTCTCTTAGCGGGAGCACCCACGAGCAGTACTTC
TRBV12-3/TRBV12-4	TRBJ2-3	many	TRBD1	CASSLRDRGSDTQYF	TGTGCCAGCAGTCTTAGGGACAGGGGATCAGATACGCAGTATTTT
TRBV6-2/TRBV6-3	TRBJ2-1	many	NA	CAIGRLLREQFF	TGTGCCATAGGACGGCTCTTGCGGGAGCAGTTCTTC
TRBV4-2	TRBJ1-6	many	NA	CASSQGTDSPLHF	TGTGCCAGCAGCCAAGGAACGGATTCACCCCTCCACTTT
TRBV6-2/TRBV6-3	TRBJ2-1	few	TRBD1	CASNGQGIHYNEQFF	TGTGCCAGCAACGGACAGGGGATCCACTACAATGAGCAGTTCTTC
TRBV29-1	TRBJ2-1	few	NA	CSVVNLAVYNEQFF	TGCAGCGTTGTAAACTTAGCGGTATACAATGAGCAGTTCTTC
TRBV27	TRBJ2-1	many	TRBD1	CASSDGTGGDEQFF	TGTGCCAGCAGCGATGGGACAGGGGGAGATGAGCAGTTCTTC
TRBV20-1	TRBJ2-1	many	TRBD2	CSAISGKDYNEQFF	TGCAGTGCAATTAGCGGGAAGGATTACAATGAGCAGTTCTTC
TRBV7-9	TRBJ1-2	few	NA	CASSNQAYDYGYTF	TGTGCCAGCAGCAACCAGGCGTACGACTATGGCTACACCTTC
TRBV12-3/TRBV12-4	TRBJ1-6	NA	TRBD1	CASHGQGYSPLHF	TGTGCCAGCCACGGACAGGGATATTCACCCCTCCACTTT
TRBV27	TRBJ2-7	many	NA	CASSLSGQREQYF	TGTGCCAGCAGTTTATCGGGTCAGCGGGAGCAGTACTTC
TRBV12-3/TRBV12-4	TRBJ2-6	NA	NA	CASQVWISGANVLTF	TGTGCCAGCCAGGTGTGGATCTCTGGGGCCAACGTCCTGACTTTC
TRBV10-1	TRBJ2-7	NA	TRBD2	CASSESGRIYEQYF	TGCGCCAGCAGTGAAAGCGGGAGAATCTACGAGCAGTACTTC
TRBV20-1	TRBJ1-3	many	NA	CSARDLSGNTIYF	TGCAGTGCTAGAGACCTCTCTGGAAACACCATATATTTT
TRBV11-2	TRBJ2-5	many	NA	CASSSSRETQYF	TGTGCCAGCAGCTCGTCGAGGGAGACCCAGTACTTC
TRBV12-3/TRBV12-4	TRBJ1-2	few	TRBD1	CASSNLGQGPYGYTF	TGTGCCAGCAGTAACCTCGGACAGGGCCCCTATGGCTACACCTTC
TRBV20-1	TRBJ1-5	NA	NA	CSARQTGFSNQPQHF	TGCAGTGCTAGGCAGACAGGATTTAGCAATCAGCCCCAGCATTTT